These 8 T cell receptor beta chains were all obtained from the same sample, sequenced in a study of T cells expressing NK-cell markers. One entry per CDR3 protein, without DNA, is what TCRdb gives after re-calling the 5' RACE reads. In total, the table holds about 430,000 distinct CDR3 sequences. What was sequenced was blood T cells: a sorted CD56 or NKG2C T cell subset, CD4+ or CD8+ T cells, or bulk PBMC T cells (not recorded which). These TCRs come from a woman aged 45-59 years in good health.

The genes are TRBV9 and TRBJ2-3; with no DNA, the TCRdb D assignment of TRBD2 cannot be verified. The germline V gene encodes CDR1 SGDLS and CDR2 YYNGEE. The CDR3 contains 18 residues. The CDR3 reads CASSVGLRSSGSGNTQYF. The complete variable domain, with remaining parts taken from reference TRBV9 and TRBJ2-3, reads DSGVTQTPKHLITATGQRVTLRCSPRSGDLSVYWYQQSLDQGLQFLIQYYNGEERAKGNILERFSAQQFPDLHSELNLSSLELGDSALYFCASSVGLRSSGSGNTQYFGPGTRLTVL.

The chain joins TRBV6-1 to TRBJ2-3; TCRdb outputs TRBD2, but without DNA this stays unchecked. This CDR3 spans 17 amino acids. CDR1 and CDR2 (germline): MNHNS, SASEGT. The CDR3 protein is CASSPLAAGGWPDTQYF.

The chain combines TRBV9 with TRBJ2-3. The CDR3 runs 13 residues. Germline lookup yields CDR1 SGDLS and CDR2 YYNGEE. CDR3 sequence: CASSVDGADTQYF.

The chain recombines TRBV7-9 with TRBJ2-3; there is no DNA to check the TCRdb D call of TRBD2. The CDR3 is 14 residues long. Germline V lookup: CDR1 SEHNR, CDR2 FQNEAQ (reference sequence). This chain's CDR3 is CASSFGLAEDTQYF. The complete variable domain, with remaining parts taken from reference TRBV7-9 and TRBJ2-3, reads DTGVSQNPRHKITKRGQNVTFRCDPISEHNRLYWYRQTLGQGPEFLTYFQNEAQLEKSRLLSDRFSAERPKGSFSTLEIQRTEQGDSAMYLCASSFGLAEDTQYFGPGTRLTVL.

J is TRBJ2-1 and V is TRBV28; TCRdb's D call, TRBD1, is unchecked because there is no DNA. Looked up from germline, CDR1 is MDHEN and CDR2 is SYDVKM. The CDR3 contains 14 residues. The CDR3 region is CASSSRTGVREQFF.

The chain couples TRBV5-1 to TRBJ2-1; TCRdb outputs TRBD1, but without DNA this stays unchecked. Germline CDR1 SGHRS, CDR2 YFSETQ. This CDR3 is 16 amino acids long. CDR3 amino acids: CASSLARTGSGTEQFF. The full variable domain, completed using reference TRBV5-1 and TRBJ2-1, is KAGVTQTPRYLIKTRGQQVTLSCSPISGHRSVSWYQQTPGQGLQFLFEYFSETQRNKGNFPGRFSGRQFSNSRSEMNVSTLELGDSALYLCASSLARTGSGTEQFFGPGTRLTVL.

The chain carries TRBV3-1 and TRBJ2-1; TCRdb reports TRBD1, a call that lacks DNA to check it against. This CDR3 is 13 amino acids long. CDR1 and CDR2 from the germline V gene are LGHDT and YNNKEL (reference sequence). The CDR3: CASSQMGPGEQFF.

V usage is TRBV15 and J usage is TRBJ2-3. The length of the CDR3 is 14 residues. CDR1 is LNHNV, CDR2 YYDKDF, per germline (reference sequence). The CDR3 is CATSTWTSADTQYF.